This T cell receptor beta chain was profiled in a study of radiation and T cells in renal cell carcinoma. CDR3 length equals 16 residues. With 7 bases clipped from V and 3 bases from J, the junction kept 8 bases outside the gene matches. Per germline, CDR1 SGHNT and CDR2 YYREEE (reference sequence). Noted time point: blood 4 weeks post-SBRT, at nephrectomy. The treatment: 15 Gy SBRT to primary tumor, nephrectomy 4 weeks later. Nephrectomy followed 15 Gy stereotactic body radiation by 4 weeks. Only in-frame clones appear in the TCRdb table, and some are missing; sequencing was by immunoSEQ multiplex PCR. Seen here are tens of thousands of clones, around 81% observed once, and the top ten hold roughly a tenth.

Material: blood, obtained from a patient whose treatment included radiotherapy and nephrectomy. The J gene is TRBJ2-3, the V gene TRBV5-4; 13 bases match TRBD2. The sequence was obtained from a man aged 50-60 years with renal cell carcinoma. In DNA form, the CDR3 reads TGTGCCAGCGGAGGAATACTAGCGGGAGGGACAGATACGCAGTATTTT. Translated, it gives CASGGILAGGTDTQYF.